A selection of T cell receptor beta chains follows, all from one sample in a study of control samples from healthy donors and cancer patients. The table came from immunoSEQ multiplex PCR; TCRdb's copy has only in-frame clones and leaves some out. The sample lists around 82,000 clones; approximately 91% were seen once. The source material was blood. The receptors come from a man aged 45-65 years in good health. The CDR3 runs from the conserved cysteine through the conserved F or W. A D gene is named only where the DNA matches it firmly. The size of a clone is reported for some rows only, either as once, few or many, or as a class for expanded clones.

J gene: TRBJ1-3
V gene: TRBV7-9
clone size: -
D gene: TRBD1
CDR3 DNA: TGTGCCAGCAGCTTATCAGGGGGCACTGGAAACACCATATATTTT
CDR3 protein: CASSLSGGTGNTIYF

J gene: TRBJ1-5
V gene: TRBV27
clone size: once
D gene: -
CDR3 DNA: TGTGCCAGCAGCCTACAGGGTCACAATCAGCCCCAGCATTTT
CDR3 protein: CASSLQGHNQPQHF

J gene: TRBJ2-1
V gene: TRBV30
clone size: -
D gene: TRBD1
CDR3 DNA: TGTGCCTGGAGTGTAGGACAGGGCTTCGATGAGCAGTTCTTC
CDR3 protein: CAWSVGQGFDEQFF

J gene: TRBJ1-6
V gene: TRBV20-1
clone size: -
D gene: -
CDR3 DNA: TGCAGTGCTAGTATTGGGCGGAATGATTCACCCCTCCACTTT
CDR3 protein: CSASIGRNDSPLHF

J gene: TRBJ1-3
V gene: TRBV27
clone size: -
D gene: -
CDR3 DNA: TGTGCCAGCAGGCAAGGACAAAACACCATATATTTT
CDR3 protein: CASRQGQNTIYF

J gene: TRBJ2-7
V gene: TRBV2
clone size: -
D gene: -
CDR3 DNA: TGTGCCAGCGCCCCGGGGTGGTCAAAGCACTACGAGCAGTACTTC
CDR3 protein: CASAPGWSKHYEQYF

J gene: TRBJ1-4
V gene: TRBV18
clone size: -
D gene: TRBD1
CDR3 DNA: TGTGCCAGCTCGGTCATGGGACAGGGTGAAAAACTGTTTTTT
CDR3 protein: CASSVMGQGEKLFF

J gene: TRBJ2-3
V gene: TRBV6-2/TRBV6-3
clone size: -
D gene: TRBD2
CDR3 DNA: TGTGCCAGCAGTTACAGTGCTAGCGGGGTGCAGGATACGCAGTATTTT
CDR3 protein: CASSYSASGVQDTQYF

J gene: TRBJ2-1
V gene: TRBV7-8
clone size: -
D gene: TRBD2
CDR3 DNA: TGTGCCAGCAGCTTAGAGCGGGGTCCGAGCTCCTACAATGAGCAGTTCTTC
CDR3 protein: CASSLERGPSSYNEQFF

J gene: TRBJ1-6
V gene: TRBV18
clone size: -
D gene: -
CDR3 DNA: TGTGCCAGCTCACTTAACAGGGAAGGTAATTCACCCCTCCACTTT
CDR3 protein: CASSLNREGNSPLHF

J gene: TRBJ1-1
V gene: TRBV5-4
clone size: -
D gene: -
CDR3 DNA: TGTGCCAGCAGCCACCCAGGGATCACTGAAGCTTTCTTT
CDR3 protein: CASSHPGITEAFF

J gene: TRBJ2-3
V gene: TRBV11-2
clone size: -
D gene: -
CDR3 DNA: TGTGCCAGCAGCCAACCAGTTACGCAGTATTTT
CDR3 protein: CASSQPVTQYF

J gene: TRBJ1-2
V gene: TRBV9
clone size: -
D gene: -
CDR3 DNA: TGTGCCAGCAGCCCAGGGCCCAGGGGAGGCGGCTACACCTTC
CDR3 protein: CASSPGPRGGGYTF

J gene: TRBJ1-1
V gene: TRBV5-1
clone size: -
D gene: -
CDR3 DNA: TGCGCCAGCAGCTTGCTCAGTAACACTGAAGCTTTCTTT
CDR3 protein: CASSLLSNTEAFF

J gene: TRBJ1-4
V gene: TRBV7-2
clone size: -
D gene: -
CDR3 DNA: TGTGCCAGCAGCCGGGGCCCAAGTGAAGAAAAACTGTTTTTT
CDR3 protein: CASSRGPSEEKLFF

J gene: TRBJ2-7
V gene: TRBV4-3
clone size: -
D gene: -
CDR3 DNA: TGCGCCAGCAGCCTTGTTAGGACAGACCTACTCTACGAGCAGTACTTC
CDR3 protein: CASSLVRTDLLYEQYF

J gene: TRBJ1-4
V gene: TRBV5-1
clone size: once
D gene: TRBD1
CDR3 DNA: TGCGCCAGCAGCCGGGGGACAGCTGCAACTAATGAAAAACTGTTTTTT
CDR3 protein: CASSRGTAATNEKLFF

J gene: TRBJ1-1
V gene: TRBV30
clone size: -
D gene: -
CDR3 DNA: TGTGCCTGGAGTCGATTCCCGTTTTCGAGCTCTATGAACACTGAAGCTTTCTTT
CDR3 protein: CAWSRFPFSSSMNTEAFF

J gene: TRBJ2-3
V gene: TRBV6-5
clone size: -
D gene: TRBD2
CDR3 DNA: TGTGCCTCAGGTTTTGGTAGCGGGGGGACAGATACGCAGTATTTT
CDR3 protein: CASGFGSGGTDTQYF

J gene: TRBJ2-1
V gene: TRBV7-8
clone size: -
D gene: -
CDR3 DNA: TGTGCCAGCAGCTCCGCCTTGTTCCGCGGAAAGTTGAGCAATGAGCAGTTCTTC
CDR3 protein: CASSSALFRGKLSNEQFF

J gene: TRBJ2-2
V gene: TRBV3-1/TRBV3-2
clone size: -
D gene: -
CDR3 DNA: TGTGCCAGCAGCCAGGTGGACAACACCGGGGAGCTGTTTTTT
CDR3 protein: CASSQVDNTGELFF

J gene: TRBJ2-2
V gene: TRBV2
clone size: -
D gene: -
CDR3 DNA: TGTGCCAGCAGTCCGAGAACGAACACCGGGGAGCTGTTTTTT
CDR3 protein: CASSPRTNTGELFF

J gene: TRBJ1-1
V gene: TRBV27
clone size: -
D gene: -
CDR3 DNA: TGTGCCAGCAGTTTCTTTGCCGGGGACACTGAAGCTTTCTTT
CDR3 protein: CASSFFAGDTEAFF

J gene: TRBJ1-1
V gene: TRBV7-9
clone size: -
D gene: -
CDR3 DNA: TGTGCCAGCAGAGGGGGGACGTGGGATGGGTCTGAAGCTTTCTTT
CDR3 protein: CASRGGTWDGSEAFF

J gene: TRBJ1-2
V gene: TRBV4-1
clone size: -
D gene: -
CDR3 DNA: TGCGCCAGCAGCCAAGTGTTCAGGGGAGGGGATGGCTACACCTTC
CDR3 protein: CASSQVFRGGDGYTF